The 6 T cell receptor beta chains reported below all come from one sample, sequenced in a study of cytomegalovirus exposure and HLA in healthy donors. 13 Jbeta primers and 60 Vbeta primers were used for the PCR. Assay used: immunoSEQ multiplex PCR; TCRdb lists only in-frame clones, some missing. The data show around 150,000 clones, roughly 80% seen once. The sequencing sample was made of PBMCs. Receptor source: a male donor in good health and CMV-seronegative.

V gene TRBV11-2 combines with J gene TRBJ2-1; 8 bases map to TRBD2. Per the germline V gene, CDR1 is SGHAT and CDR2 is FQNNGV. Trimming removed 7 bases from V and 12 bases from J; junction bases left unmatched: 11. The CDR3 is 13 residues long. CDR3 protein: CASISGAGLGQFF. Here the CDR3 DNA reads TGTGCCAGCATTAGCGGGGCAGGCTTAGGGCAGTTCTTC.

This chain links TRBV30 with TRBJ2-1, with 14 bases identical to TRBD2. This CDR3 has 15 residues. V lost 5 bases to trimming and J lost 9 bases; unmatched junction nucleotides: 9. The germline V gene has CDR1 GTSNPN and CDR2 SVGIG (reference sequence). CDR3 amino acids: CAWEEGLAGAAEQFF. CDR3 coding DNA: TGTGCCTGGGAAGAGGGACTAGCGGGAGCGGCTGAGCAGTTCTTC.

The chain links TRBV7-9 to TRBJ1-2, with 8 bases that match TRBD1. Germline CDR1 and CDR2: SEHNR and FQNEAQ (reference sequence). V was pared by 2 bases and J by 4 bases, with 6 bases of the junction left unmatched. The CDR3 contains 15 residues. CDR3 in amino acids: CASSLYTGGVYGYTF. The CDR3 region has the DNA TGTGCCAGCAGCTTATACACAGGGGGTGTCTATGGCTACACCTTC.

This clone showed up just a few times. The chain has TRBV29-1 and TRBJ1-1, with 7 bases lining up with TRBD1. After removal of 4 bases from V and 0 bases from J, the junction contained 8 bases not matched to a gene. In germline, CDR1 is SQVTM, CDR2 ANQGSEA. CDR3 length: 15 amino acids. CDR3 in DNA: TGCAGCGTTGTCGTCAGGGGGTTACTGAACACTGAAGCTTTCTTT. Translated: CSVVVRGLLNTEAFF.

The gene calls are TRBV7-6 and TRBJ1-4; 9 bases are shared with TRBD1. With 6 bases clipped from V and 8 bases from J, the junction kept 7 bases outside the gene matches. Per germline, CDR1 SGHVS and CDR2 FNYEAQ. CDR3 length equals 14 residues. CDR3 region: CASSFGTGREKLFF. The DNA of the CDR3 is TGTGCCAGCAGTTTCGGGACAGGGAGAGAAAAACTGTTTTTT.

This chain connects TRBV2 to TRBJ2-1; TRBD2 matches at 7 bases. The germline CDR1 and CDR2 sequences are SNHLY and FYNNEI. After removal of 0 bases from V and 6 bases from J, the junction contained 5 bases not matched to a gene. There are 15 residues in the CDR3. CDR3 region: CASSEASSGRNEQFF. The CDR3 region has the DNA TGTGCCAGCAGTGAAGCTTCTAGCGGCCGCAATGAGCAGTTCTTC.